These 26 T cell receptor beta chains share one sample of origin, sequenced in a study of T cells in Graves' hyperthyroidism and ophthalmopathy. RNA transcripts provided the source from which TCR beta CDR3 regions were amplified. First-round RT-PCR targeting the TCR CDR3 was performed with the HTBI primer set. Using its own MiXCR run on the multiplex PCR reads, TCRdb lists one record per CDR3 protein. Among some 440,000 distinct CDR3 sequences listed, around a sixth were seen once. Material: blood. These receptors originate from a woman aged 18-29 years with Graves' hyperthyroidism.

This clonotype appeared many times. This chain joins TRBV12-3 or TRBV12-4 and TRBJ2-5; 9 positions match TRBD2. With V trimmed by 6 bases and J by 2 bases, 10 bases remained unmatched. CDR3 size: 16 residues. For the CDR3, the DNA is TGTGCCAGCAGAGCCTCTGGGCGGGAGGGGCAAGAGACCCAGTACTTC. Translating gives CASRASGREGQETQYF.

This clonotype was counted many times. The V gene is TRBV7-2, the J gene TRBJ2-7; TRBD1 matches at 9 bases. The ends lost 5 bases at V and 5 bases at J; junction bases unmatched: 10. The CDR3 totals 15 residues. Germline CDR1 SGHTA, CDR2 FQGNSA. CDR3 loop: CASSPGTGYGDEQYF. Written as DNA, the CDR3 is TGTGCCAGCAGCCCCGGGACAGGGTACGGCGACGAGCAGTACTTC.

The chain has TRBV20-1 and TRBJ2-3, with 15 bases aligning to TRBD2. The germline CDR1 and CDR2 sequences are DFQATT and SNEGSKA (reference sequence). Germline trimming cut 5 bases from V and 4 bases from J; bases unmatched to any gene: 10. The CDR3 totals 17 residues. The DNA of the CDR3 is TGCAGTGCTGCGTCCCCGGGACTAGCGGGGGGCGCAGATACGCAGTATTTT. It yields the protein CSAASPGLAGGADTQYF.

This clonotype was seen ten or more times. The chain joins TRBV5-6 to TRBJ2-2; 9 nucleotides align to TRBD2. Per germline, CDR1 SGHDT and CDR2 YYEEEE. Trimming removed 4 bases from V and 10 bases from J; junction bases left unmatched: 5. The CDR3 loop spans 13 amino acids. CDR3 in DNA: TGTGCCAGCAGCGACGGCGGGAGGGAGGAGCTGTTTTTT. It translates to CASSDGGREELFF. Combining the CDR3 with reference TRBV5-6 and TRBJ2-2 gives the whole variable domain DAGVTQSPTHLIKTRGQQVTLRCSPKSGHDTVSWYQQALGQGPQFIFQYYEEEERQRGNFPDRFSGHQFPNYSSELNVNALLLGDSALYLCASSDGGREELFFGEGSRLTVL.

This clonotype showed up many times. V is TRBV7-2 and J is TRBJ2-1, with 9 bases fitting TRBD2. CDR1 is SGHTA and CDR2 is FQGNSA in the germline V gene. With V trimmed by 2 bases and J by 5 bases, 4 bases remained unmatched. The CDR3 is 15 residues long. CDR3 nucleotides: TGTGCCAGCAGCTTACGAGCGGGGGGCCACAATGAGCAGTTCTTC. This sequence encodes CASSLRAGGHNEQFF.

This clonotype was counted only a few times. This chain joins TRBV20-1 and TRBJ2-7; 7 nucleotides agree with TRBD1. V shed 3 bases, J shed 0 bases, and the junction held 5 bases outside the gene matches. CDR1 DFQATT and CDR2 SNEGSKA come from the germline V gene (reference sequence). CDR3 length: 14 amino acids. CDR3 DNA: TGCAGTGCTAGTCAAGGGACAGTCTCCTACGAGCAGTACTTC. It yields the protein CSASQGTVSYEQYF.

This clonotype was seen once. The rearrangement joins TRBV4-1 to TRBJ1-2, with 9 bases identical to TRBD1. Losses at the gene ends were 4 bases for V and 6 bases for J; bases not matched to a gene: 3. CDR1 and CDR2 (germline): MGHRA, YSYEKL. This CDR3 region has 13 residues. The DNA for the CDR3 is TGCGCCAGCAGCCGCCGGGACAGGGATGGCTACACCTTC. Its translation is CASSRRDRDGYTF.

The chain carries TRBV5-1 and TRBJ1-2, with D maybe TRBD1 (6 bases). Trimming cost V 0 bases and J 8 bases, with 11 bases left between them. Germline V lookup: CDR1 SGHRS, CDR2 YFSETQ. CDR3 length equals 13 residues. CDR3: CASSLGAGVGYTF. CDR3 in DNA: TGCGCCAGCAGCTTGGGGGCAGGGGTCGGCTACACCTTC. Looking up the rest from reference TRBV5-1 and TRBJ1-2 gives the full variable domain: KAGVTQTPRYLIKTRGQQVTLSCSPISGHRSVSWYQQTPGQGLQFLFEYFSETQRNKGNFPGRFSGRQFSNSRSEMNVSTLELGDSALYLCASSLGAGVGYTFGSGTRLTVV.

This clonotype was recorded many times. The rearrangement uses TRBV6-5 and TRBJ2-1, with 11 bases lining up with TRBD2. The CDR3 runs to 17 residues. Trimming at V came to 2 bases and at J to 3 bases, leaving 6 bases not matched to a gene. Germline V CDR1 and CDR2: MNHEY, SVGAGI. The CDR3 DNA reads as TGTGCCAGCAGTTACGGGCCGGGGACTAGCGGCTACAATGAGCAGTTCTTC. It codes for CASSYGPGTSGYNEQFF.

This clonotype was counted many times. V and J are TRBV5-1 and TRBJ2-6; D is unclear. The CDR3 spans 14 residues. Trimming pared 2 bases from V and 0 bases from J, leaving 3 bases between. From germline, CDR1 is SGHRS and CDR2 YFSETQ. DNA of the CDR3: TGCGCCAGCAGCTTCCCCTCTGGGGCCAACGTCCTGACTTTC. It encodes CASSFPSGANVLTF.

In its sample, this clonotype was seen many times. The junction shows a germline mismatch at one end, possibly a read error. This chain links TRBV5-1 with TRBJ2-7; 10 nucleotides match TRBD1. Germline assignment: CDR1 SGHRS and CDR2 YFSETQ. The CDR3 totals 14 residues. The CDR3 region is CASSLGTGAYEQYF. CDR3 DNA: TGTGCCAGCAGCCTCGGGACAGGGGCCTACGAGCAGTACTTC. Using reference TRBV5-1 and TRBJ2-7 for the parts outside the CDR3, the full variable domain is KAGVTQTPRYLIKTRGQQVTLSCSPISGHRSVSWYQQTPGQGLQFLFEYFSETQRNKGNFPGRFSGRQFSNSRSEMNVSTLELGDSALYLCASSLGTGAYEQYFGPGTRLTVT.

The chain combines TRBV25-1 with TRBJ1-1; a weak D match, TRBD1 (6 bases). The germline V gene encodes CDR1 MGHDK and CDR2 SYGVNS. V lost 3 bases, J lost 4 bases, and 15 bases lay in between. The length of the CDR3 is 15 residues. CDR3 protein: CASSDFSRGTTEAFF. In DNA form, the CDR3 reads TGTGCCAGCAGTGATTTCAGCAGGGGAACCACTGAAGCTTTCTTT.

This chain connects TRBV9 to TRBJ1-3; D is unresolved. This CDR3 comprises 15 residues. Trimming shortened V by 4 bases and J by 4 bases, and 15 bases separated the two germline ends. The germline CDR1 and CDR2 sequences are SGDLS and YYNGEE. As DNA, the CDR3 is TGTGCCAGCAGCCCCGAGGGAACCGCCGGAAACACCATATATTTT. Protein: CASSPEGTAGNTIYF.

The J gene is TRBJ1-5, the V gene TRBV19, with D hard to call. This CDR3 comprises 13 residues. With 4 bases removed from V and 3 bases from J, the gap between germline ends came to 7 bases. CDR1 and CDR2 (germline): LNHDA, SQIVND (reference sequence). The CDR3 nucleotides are TGTGCCAGTAGTAATTTGGACAATCAGCCCCAGCATTTT. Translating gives CASSNLDNQPQHF.

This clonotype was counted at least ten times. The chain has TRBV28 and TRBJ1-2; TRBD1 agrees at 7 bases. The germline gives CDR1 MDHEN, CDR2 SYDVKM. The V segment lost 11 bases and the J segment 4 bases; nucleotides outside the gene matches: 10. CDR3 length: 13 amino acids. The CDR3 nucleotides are TGTGCCGTTCGACAGGGTGAGAGCTATGGCTACACCTTC. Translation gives CAVRQGESYGYTF.

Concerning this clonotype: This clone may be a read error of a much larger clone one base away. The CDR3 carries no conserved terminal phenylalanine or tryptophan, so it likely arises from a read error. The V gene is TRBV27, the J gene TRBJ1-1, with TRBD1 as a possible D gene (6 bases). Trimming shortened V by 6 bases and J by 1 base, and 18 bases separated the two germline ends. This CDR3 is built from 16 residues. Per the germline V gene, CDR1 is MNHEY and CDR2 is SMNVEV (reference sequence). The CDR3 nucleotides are TGTGCCAGCAGCCCGACCCCGACAGGATGGAACACTGAAGCTTTCTCT. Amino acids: CASSPTPTGWNTEAFS.

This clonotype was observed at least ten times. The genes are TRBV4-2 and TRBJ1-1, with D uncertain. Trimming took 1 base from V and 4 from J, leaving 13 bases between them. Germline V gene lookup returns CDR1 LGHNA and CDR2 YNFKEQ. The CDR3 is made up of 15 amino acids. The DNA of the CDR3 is TGTGCCAGCAGCCAAGTCAGCGGTAAGGGCACTGAAGCTTTCTTT. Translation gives CASSQVSGKGTEAFF.

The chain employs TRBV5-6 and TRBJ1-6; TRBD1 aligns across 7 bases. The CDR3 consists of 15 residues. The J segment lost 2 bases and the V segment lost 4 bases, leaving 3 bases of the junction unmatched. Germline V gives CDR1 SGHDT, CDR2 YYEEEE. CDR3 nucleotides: TGTGCCAGCAGCGACGGGACAGCCTATAATTCACCCCTCCACTTT. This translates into CASSDGTAYNSPLHF.

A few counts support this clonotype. This chain's CDR3 is CASSLWGQGVEQFF. For the CDR3, the DNA is TGTGCCAGCAGTTTATGGGGACAGGGGGTTGAGCAGTTCTTC. The J gene is TRBJ2-1, the V gene TRBV27; 11 positions match TRBD1. Trimming cost V 1 base and J 9 bases; bases outside gene matches: 2. From germline, CDR1 is MNHEY and CDR2 SMNVEV (reference sequence). The CDR3 has 14 residues.

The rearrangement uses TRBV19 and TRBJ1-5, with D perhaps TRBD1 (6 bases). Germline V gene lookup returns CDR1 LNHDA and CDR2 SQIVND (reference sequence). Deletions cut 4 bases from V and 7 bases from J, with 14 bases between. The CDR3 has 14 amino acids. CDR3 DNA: TGTGCCAGTAGTAACAGGGTCGGGGGGCAGCCCCAGCATTTT. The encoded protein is CASSNRVGGQPQHF.

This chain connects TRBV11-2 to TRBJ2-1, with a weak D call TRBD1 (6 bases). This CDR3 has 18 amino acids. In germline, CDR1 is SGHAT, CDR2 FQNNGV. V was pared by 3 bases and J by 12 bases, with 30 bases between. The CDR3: CASSFYRKDGSFGRGQFF. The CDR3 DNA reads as TGTGCCAGCAGCTTTTATAGGAAGGACGGGTCCTTCGGCAGGGGGCAGTTCTTC.

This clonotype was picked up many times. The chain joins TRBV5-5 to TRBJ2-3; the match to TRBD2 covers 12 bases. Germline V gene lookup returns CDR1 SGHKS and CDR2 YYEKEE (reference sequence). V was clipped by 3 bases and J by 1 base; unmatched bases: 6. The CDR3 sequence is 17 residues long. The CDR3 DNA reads TGTGCCAGCAGCTATCCTAGCGGGGGGGGAGGCACAGATACGCAGTATTTT. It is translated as CASSYPSGGGGTDTQYF.

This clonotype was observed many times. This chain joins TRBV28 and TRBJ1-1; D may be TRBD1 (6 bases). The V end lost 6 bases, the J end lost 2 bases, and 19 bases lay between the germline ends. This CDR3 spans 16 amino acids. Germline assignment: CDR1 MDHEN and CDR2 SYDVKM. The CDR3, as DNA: TGTGCCAGCAGACATAATGACAGGACCCGAAACACTGAAGCTTTCTTT. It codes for CASRHNDRTRNTEAFF.

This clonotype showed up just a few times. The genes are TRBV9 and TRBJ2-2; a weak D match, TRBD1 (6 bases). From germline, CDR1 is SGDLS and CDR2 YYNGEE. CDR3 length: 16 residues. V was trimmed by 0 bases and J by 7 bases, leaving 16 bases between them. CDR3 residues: CASSVAPGQYDGELFF. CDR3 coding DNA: TGTGCCAGCAGCGTAGCTCCCGGACAGTATGACGGGGAGCTGTTTTTT.

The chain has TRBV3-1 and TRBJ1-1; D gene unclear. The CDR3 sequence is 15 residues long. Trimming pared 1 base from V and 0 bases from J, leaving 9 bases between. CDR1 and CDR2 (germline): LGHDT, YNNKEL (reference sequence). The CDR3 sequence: CASSQAKIMNTEAFF. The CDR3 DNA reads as TGTGCCAGCAGCCAAGCAAAGATTATGAACACTGAAGCTTTCTTT.

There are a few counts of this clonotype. In DNA form, the CDR3 reads TGCGCCAGCAGCCAAGTCGGACAGGGTGGCGAGCAGTACTTC. Amino acids: CASSQVGQGGEQYF. The chain carries TRBV4-1 and TRBJ2-7, with 8 bases that match TRBD1. This CDR3 is 14 amino acids long. After removal of 1 base from V and 6 bases from J, the junction contained 5 bases not matched to a gene. Germline values: CDR1 MGHRA, CDR2 YSYEKL.